This T cell receptor beta chain comes out of a study of shared clonotypes between healthy human individuals. Overall study findings and caveats: Naive CD4 clonotypes were shared across several donors at around 5%. Sorted-subset samples were not fully sequenced, rarefaction indicated. In this cohort, only blood was sampled, and tissue repertoires likely differ.

Remarks on this clone: Its cognate antigen is unknown.

Method: immunoSEQ multiplex PCR; TCRdb's copy keeps in-frame clones and lacks some. Altogether some 2,500,000 clones are present, approximately 93% being singletons, with the ten largest covering around 0.37%. A CD45RA-negative memory subset and a CD45RA+ naive subset were separated from the CD4+ cells. The trim removed 3 bases at V and 5 bases at J, leaving 7 bases unmatched. CDR3 length equals 17 residues. CDR1 and CDR2 (germline): MGHRA, YSYEKL. Sequencing was performed on naive CD4+ T cells from PBMCs. Regarding subset: CD45RA+ positively selected. The chain employs TRBV4-1 and TRBJ2-1, with TRBD2 matching over 13 bases. The TCR originated in a man between 18 and 29 years old in good health. Some clones in this sample may be carry-over from other donors' samples. CDR3 residues: CASSQDPTSGGNNEQFF. The CDR3 DNA reads TGCGCCAGCAGCCAGGACCCGACTAGCGGGGGGAACAATGAGCAGTTCTTC.